One and the same sample provided the 20 T cell receptor beta chains below, sequenced in a study of a mutant IDH1 vaccine in newly diagnosed glioma. No antigen has been identified for these receptors. TCRdb's table, derived via immunoSEQ multiplex PCR, lists solely in-frame clones and lacks some. The table records 60,000 to 85,000 clones, 85% to 90% of them present only once. Time point denoted: week 23, last vaccination. Vaccination comprised doses that each held 300 ug of mutant IDH1 20-mer peptide, plus topical imiquimod. The sequencing used PBMCs, collected from a glioma patient whose treatment included an IDH1 peptide vaccine. These receptors were collected from a woman aged 45 to 65 with glioma.

The CDR3 bases are TGCGCCAGCAGCCCCCGGGACTATCCCTACGAGCAGTACTTC. Encoded protein: CASSPRDYPYEQYF. V is TRBV4-1 and J is TRBJ2-7, with 7 bases fitting TRBD2. Germline CDR1 and CDR2: MGHRA and YSYEKL. Trimming at V came to 4 bases and at J to 2 bases, leaving 5 bases not matched to a gene. The length of the CDR3 is 14 residues.

The V call is TRBV11-3, the J call TRBJ2-1; 8 nucleotides match TRBD1. Per the germline V gene, CDR1 is SGHNT and CDR2 is YENEEA. CDR3 length equals 15 residues. Trimming cost V 0 bases and J 4 bases; bases outside gene matches: 2. The CDR3, as DNA: TGTGCCAGCAGCTTAGACAGGGGGCAGTACAATGAGCAGTTCTTC. It is translated as CASSLDRGQYNEQFF.

V gene TRBV10-2 combines with J gene TRBJ2-7; 10 nucleotides line up with TRBD2. The CDR3 extends over 15 amino acids. The junction had 11 bases not matched to a gene; V was cut back by 6 bases and J by 6 bases. Germline V CDR1 and CDR2: WSHSY, SAAADI. The CDR3 sequence: CASSLQRLAGAEQYF. Here the CDR3 DNA reads TGCGCCAGCAGCCTCCAACGGCTAGCGGGAGCCGAGCAGTACTTC.

The chain employs TRBV9 and TRBJ2-3; TRBD2 aligns across 12 bases. V lost 0 bases to trimming and J lost 4 bases; unmatched junction nucleotides: 3. The CDR3 has 16 amino acids. Germline V gene lookup returns CDR1 SGDLS and CDR2 YYNGEE. CDR3 DNA: TGTGCCAGCAGCGTAGCTAGCGGGAGGGCCGCAGATACGCAGTATTTT. Residues: CASSVASGRAADTQYF.

A single count supports this clone. The chain is built from TRBV10-3 and TRBJ2-1; D might be TRBD1 or TRBD2, each matching 5 bases. Germline lookup yields CDR1 ENHRY and CDR2 SYGVKD. The CDR3 consists of 15 residues. Trimming removed 4 bases from V and 4 bases from J, with 14 bases in between. The chain's CDR3 is CAISVRDRIYNEQFF. Written as DNA, the CDR3 is TGTGCCATCAGTGTAAGGGACCGAATTTACAATGAGCAGTTCTTC.

This clone has more than one count but fewer than ten. V and J are TRBV7-3 and TRBJ1-1; D not certain. Germline lookup yields CDR1 SGHTA and CDR2 FQGTGA. The CDR3 has 13 amino acids. V dropped 5 bases and J dropped 6 bases, with 13 bases sitting between them. The CDR3 DNA reads as TGTGCCAGCAGCCCCTCCCCGTCCGCTGAAGCTTTCTTT. It translates to CASSPSPSAEAFF.

The V gene is TRBV15, the J gene TRBJ2-3; perhaps TRBD2 as D (5 bases). This CDR3 region has 13 residues. With 0 bases removed from V and 8 bases from J, the gap between germline ends came to 9 bases. The germline V gene has CDR1 LNHNV and CDR2 YYDKDF (reference sequence). This CDR3 is CATSRELAGTQYF. The CDR3 nucleotides read TGTGCCACCAGCAGAGAATTGGCGGGTACGCAGTATTTT.

This chain connects TRBV28 to TRBJ1-5; 8 positions agree with TRBD1. V shed 6 bases and J 6 bases; nucleotides not matched to a gene: 13. This CDR3 comprises 16 residues. Per germline, CDR1 MDHEN and CDR2 SYDVKM. The CDR3 nucleotides are TGTGCCAGCAGGGTGGGACAGGCAGTTTGGAGTCAGCCCCAGCATTTT. Translating gives CASRVGQAVWSQPQHF.

The chain is built from TRBV10-2 and TRBJ2-7, with TRBD2 matching over 9 bases. The CDR3 consists of 13 residues. The J segment lost 0 bases and the V segment lost 8 bases, leaving 2 bases of the junction unmatched. The germline V gene has CDR1 WSHSY and CDR2 SAAADI. This chain's CDR3 is CASLAGSSYEQYF. In nucleotides, the CDR3 is TGCGCCAGCCTAGCGGGGAGCTCCTACGAGCAGTACTTC.

This chain uses TRBV4-1 with TRBJ1-6; no firm D call. The CDR3 extends over 16 amino acids. Germline loops: CDR1 MGHRA, CDR2 YSYEKL. V dropped 1 base and J dropped 0 bases, with 7 bases sitting between them. This chain's CDR3 is CASSQAFSSYNSPLHF. CDR3 DNA: TGCGCCAGCAGCCAAGCCTTCAGCTCCTATAATTCACCCCTCCACTTT.

The chain employs TRBV6-5 and TRBJ1-6; the D is unclear. Germline CDR1 reads MNHEY; CDR2 reads SVGAGI. V lost 0 bases, J lost 6 bases, and 9 bases lay in between. The CDR3 consists of 15 residues. Here the CDR3 DNA reads TGTGCCAGCAGTTACTCCGGGCCCAGTAATTCACCCCTCCACTTT. Encoded protein: CASSYSGPSNSPLHF.

CDR3 sequence: CSVEKREAPDTQYF. The DNA for the CDR3 is TGCAGCGTTGAAAAGCGGGAGGCCCCCGATACGCAGTATTTT. The genes are TRBV29-1 and TRBJ2-3, with 9 bases fitting TRBD2. Germline V gene data show CDR1 as SQVTM and CDR2 as ANQGSEA. The length of the CDR3 is 14 residues. V lost 2 bases and J lost 6; bases outside the gene matches: 6.

This chain uses TRBV10-3 with TRBJ2-7; TRBD2 aligns across 10 bases. The CDR3 runs 13 residues. The V and J ends lost 4 bases and 5 bases, in that order; junction bases with no gene match: 2. Germline V lookup: CDR1 ENHRY, CDR2 SYGVKD. CDR3: CAISAGTSDEQYF. The CDR3 nucleotides read TGTGCCATCAGTGCCGGGACTAGCGACGAGCAGTACTTC.

The genes are TRBV15 and TRBJ1-2, with TRBD1 matching over 7 bases. Trimming at V came to 0 bases and at J to 6 bases, leaving 7 bases not matched to a gene. The CDR3 sequence is 15 residues long. Germline assignment: CDR1 LNHNV and CDR2 YYDKDF (reference sequence). CDR3 in DNA: TGTGCCACCAGCAGAGATCCGCGAGGGGGCGATGGCTACACCTTC. This gives the protein CATSRDPRGGDGYTF.

This clone has just a few counts. J is TRBJ1-1 and V is TRBV30; D unclear. Trimming cost V 6 bases and J 4 bases, with 18 bases left between them. The V gene's germline CDR1 is GTSNPN and CDR2 SVGIG (reference sequence). The CDR3 consists of 14 residues. CDR3 coding DNA: TGTGCCTGCACTCAAAAGGGTGGTCGCACTGAAGCTTTCTTT. Translation gives CACTQKGGRTEAFF.

The chain joins TRBV11-3 to TRBJ2-2; a possible D gene is TRBD1 (6 bases). CDR3 length: 15 amino acids. Germline V lookup: CDR1 SGHNT, CDR2 YENEEA. The ends were cut back, 5 bases at V and 0 bases at J, with 10 bases in the middle. CDR3 DNA sequence: TGTGCCAGCAGCAACAGGGATGCGAACACCGGGGAGCTGTTTTTT. It is translated as CASSNRDANTGELFF.

The CDR3 spells CASSPNWGETQYF. CDR3 sequence (DNA): TGTGCCAGCAGCCCCAATTGGGGGGAGACCCAGTACTTC. The chain links TRBV7-2 to TRBJ2-5, with D perhaps assigned TRBD1 or TRBD2 (5 bases each). Deletions cut 5 bases from V and 5 bases from J, with 12 bases between. CDR1 and CDR2 from the germline V gene are SGHTA and FQGNSA. This CDR3 has 13 residues.

The CDR3 sequence: CASSAWGGGHYEQYF. Here the CDR3 DNA reads TGCGCCAGCAGCGCCTGGGGAGGGGGTCACTACGAGCAGTACTTC. V is TRBV5-1 and J is TRBJ2-7, with D perhaps matching TRBD2 (7 bases). Germline CDR1 is SGHRS and CDR2 is YFSETQ. CDR3 length: 15 amino acids. Deletions cut 4 bases from V and 3 bases from J, with 17 bases between.

The chain uses TRBV5-1 and TRBJ2-7; D unclear. The CDR3 loop spans 16 amino acids. With 0 bases removed from V and 0 bases from J, the gap between germline ends came to 13 bases. Germline V gene lookup returns CDR1 SGHRS and CDR2 YFSETQ. CDR3 in amino acids: CASSLALGGPSYEQYF. The CDR3 DNA sequence: TGCGCCAGCAGCTTGGCCCTAGGCGGACCCTCCTACGAGCAGTACTTC.

This sequence joins TRBV4-1 and TRBJ1-3, with D possibly being TRBD1 (6 bases). CDR1 and CDR2 from the germline V gene are MGHRA and YSYEKL. Trimming removed 3 bases at V and 0 bases at J, with 9 bases between. The CDR3 consists of 15 residues. The CDR3 DNA is TGCGCCAGCAGCCAGACAGGTCTCTCTGGAAACACCATATATTTT. As protein: CASSQTGLSGNTIYF.